These T cell receptor beta chains were read from a single sample in a study of tumor and adjacent non-tumor tissue in lung cancer. Using its own MiXCR run on the multiplex PCR reads, TCRdb lists one record per CDR3 protein. The profile shows 45,000 to 65,000 distinct CDR3 sequences, 74% of them singletons. Input material: distant non-tumor lung tissue. Receptors were obtained from a woman in her sixties with non-small cell lung cancer. Each CDR3 is given with its conserved first and last residue. A D gene is named only where the DNA matches it firmly. Clone size appears in some rows only: once, few, many, or a class for an expanded clone.

TRBD1	TRBV6-5	TRBJ1-5	many	TGTGCCAGCAGTTCACAGGGGGTCGGGCAGCCCCAGCATTTT	CASSSQGVGQPQHF
-	TRBV11-2	TRBJ2-3	-	TGTGTCAGCAGCTTAGAGTCAGTCGGATTGAGTACAGATACGCAGTATTTT	CVSSLESVGLSTDTQYF
-	TRBV6-5	TRBJ2-5	-	TGTGCCAGCAGTCACCAGGGAAAGGAAGAGACCCAGTACTTC	CASSHQGKEETQYF
-	TRBV10-3	TRBJ2-7	-	TGTGCCAAGACCGGACAGTCCTACTACACCTACAAGCAGTACTTC	CAKTGQSYYTYKQYF
TRBD1	TRBV7-9	TRBJ2-5	many	TGTGCCAGCAGGTCCGGGACAGGGTCGGAGGAGACCCAGTACTTC	CASRSGTGSEETQYF
-	TRBV4-3	TRBJ2-7	-	TGCGCCAGCAGCCAACCCCCATTGGCAAGCTTCTCCTACGAGCAGTACTTC	CASSQPPLASFSYEQYF
-	TRBV12-3/TRBV12-4	TRBJ2-6	-	TGTGCCAGCAGTGGGGGGCGAGCCTCCGGGGCCAACGTCCTGACTTTC	CASSGGRASGANVLTF
-	TRBV11-3	TRBJ1-1	once	TGTGCCGGCAGCGCGCCTGGGTCCCACAGTGAAGCTCTCTTT	CAGSAPGSHSEALF
-	TRBV5-1	TRBJ2-1	many	TGCGCCAGCAGCCCTGAAATCGGGTCCTACAATGAGCAGTTCTTC	CASSPEIGSYNEQFF
-	TRBV10-3	TRBJ1-1	-	TGTGCCATCAGTGAGACAGGGTTGCCTGAAACTTTCTTT	CAISETGLPETFF
-	TRBV7-3	TRBJ2-1	-	TGTACTAGCAGCTTAACAGGGCTAAATGAGCAGTTCTTC	CTSSLTGLNEQFF
TRBD1	TRBV6-2/TRBV6-3	TRBJ1-4	few	TGTGTCAGCGGTTCCGGGACAGGGAATGAAAAACTGTTTTTT	CVSGSGTGNEKLFF
-	TRBV12-3/TRBV12-4	TRBJ1-5	-	TGTGCCAGTAGTTTTGGCCCCATTCAGCCCCAGCATTTT	CASSFGPIQPQHF
-	TRBV21-1	TRBJ2-7	-	TGTGCCAGCAGCAAAGGGAGTTGGGGGAGTTGGTACGAGCAGTACTTC	CASSKGSWGSWYEQYF
-	TRBV12-3/TRBV12-4	TRBJ1-5	-	TGTGCCAGCAGTTTAGACGGGTTCAATCAGCCCCAGCATTTT	CASSLDGFNQPQHF
-	TRBV28	TRBJ1-1	once	TGTGTCAGCAGTTTATTGCCTCCTATTTGCACTGAAGCTTTCTTT	CVSSLLPPICTEAFF
-	TRBV6-2/TRBV6-3	TRBJ2-7	-	TGTGCCAGCAATTATCGAGTTGACAAACGCGAGCAGTACTTC	CASNYRVDKREQYF
-	TRBV6-5	TRBJ2-5	-	TGTGCCAGCAGTCGGACATGGGGCCCAAAGACCCAGTACTTC	CASSRTWGPKTQYF
-	TRBV4-3	TRBJ2-7	-	TGTGCCAACAGCCAAGATTGGCAGGGAACCTACGAGCAGTACTTC	CANSQDWQGTYEQYF
-	TRBV12-3/TRBV12-4	TRBJ2-1	-	TGTGCCAGCAGTTTCGAGAATGAGGAGTTCTTT	CASSFENEEFF
-	TRBV12-3/TRBV12-4	TRBJ2-4	-	TGTGCCAGCAGTTTAATCACACAACTATCCAAAAACATTCAGTACTTC	CASSLITQLSKNIQYF
-	TRBV19	TRBJ2-3	few	TGTGCCAGTAGCTTCCCGGGGAGCACAGATACGCAGTATTTT	CASSFPGSTDTQYF
TRBD1	TRBV28	TRBJ2-1	-	TGTGCCAGCAGTTTGAGACAGGGGGTGTTTGAGCAGTTCTTC	CASSLRQGVFEQFF
TRBD1	TRBV11-3	TRBJ2-7	-	TGTGCCAGCAACCGGGGCAGGGGGTACGAGCAGTACTTC	CASNRGRGYEQYF
-	TRBV4-3	TRBJ2-7	-	TGCGCCAGCAGCCAAGATAACGGAGGGGGGGCCTATGAGCAGTACTTC	CASSQDNGGGAYEQYF
-	TRBV6-1	TRBJ2-6	-	TGTGCCAGCAGTTCCGAGGGGTCTAGGGCCAACGTCCTGACTTTC	CASSSEGSRANVLTF
-	TRBV4-1	TRBJ2-7	-	TGCACCAGCAGCCAAGATTTGCCAGGACCTTACGAGCAGTACTTC	CTSSQDLPGPYEQYF
-	TRBV7-3	TRBJ2-5	-	TGTGTCAGCAGCTTTTTACCCGAAGAGACCCAGTACTTC	CVSSFLPEETQYF
-	TRBV4-1	TRBJ1-1	-	TGCGCCAGCAGCCACACACGGGAGGCTAATGAAGCTTTCTTT	CASSHTREANEAFF
-	TRBV10-3	TRBJ2-1	-	TGTGCCATCAGTGTGTCAGGACGGGTAGGGAGAGGGTACAATGAGCAGTTCTTC	CAISVSGRVGRGYNEQFF
-	TRBV6-6	TRBJ1-3	-	TGTGCCAGCAGTCACTCCTCGGCAGGGATTGCAAACACCATATATTTT	CASSHSSAGIANTIYF
-	TRBV4-2	TRBJ2-2	-	TGTGCCAGCAGACAAGGTGCGGGGCGGAACACCGGGGAGCTGTTTTTT	CASRQGAGRNTGELFF
-	TRBV11-2	TRBJ1-5	-	TGTCCCAGCAGCTTTTGGGGGTCCAATCAGGCCCAGCATTTT	CPSSFWGSNQAQHF
-	TRBV6-2/TRBV6-3	TRBJ2-2	-	TGTGCCAGCAGTTACACCCAACAGAGGACCAACGCCGGGAAGCTGTTTTTT	CASSYTQQRTNAGKLFF
-	TRBV4-3	TRBJ2-3	-	TGCGTCAGCAGCTCAGGCACAGGGATTAACACAGATACGCAGTATTTT	CVSSSGTGINTDTQYF
-	TRBV10-2	TRBJ1-2	many	TGCGCCAGCAGTGAGTCCTATGGACACTCAGGGGACTATGGCTACACCTTC	CASSESYGHSGDYGYTF
-	TRBV6-1	TRBJ1-5	-	TGTGCCAGCAAAAGGGATGGGGCTGGCAATCAGCCCCAGCATTTT	CASKRDGAGNQPQHF
-	TRBV12-3/TRBV12-4	TRBJ1-2	-	TGTGCCAGCACTTTCTCCCCAGAGGAGGTAAGGGGCTACACCTTC	CASTFSPEEVRGYTF
TRBD1	TRBV6-6	TRBJ2-7	-	TGTGCCAGCAATCGCCAGACAGGGGGACACTACGTGCAGTACTTC	CASNRQTGGHYVQYF
TRBD2	TRBV4-3	TRBJ2-1	-	TGCACCAGCAGCCAAGAAGCAAGCGGGATGTACAATGAGCAGTTCTTC	CTSSQEASGMYNEQFF
TRBD1	TRBV4-3	TRBJ2-3	-	TGCGTCAGCAGGTCGGACAGGGGGCGCACAGATACGCAGTATTTT	CVSRSDRGRTDTQYF
-	TRBV4-3	TRBJ2-1	once	TGCACCAGCAGACAAGGGGGAAGGAATCTCTACAATGAGCAGTTCTTC	CTSRQGGRNLYNEQFF
-	TRBV4-1	TRBJ2-7	-	TGCACCAGCTGCCCAACTCCGGACAGTTACGAGCAGTACTTC	CTSCPTPDSYEQYF
-	TRBV6-5	TRBJ2-2	-	TGTGCCAGCGGAAGACAGACCACCGGGAAGCTGTTTTTT	CASGRQTTGKLFF
-	TRBV11-2	TRBJ2-3	-	TGTACCAGTAGCGCCACCGGGACGGCCACATATACGCAGTATTTT	CTSSATGTATYTQYF
-	TRBV10-2	TRBJ1-6	-	TGCGCCAGCAGTGACGCTCAACATGGAGGCTCCTATAATTCACCCCTCCACTTT	CASSDAQHGGSYNSPLHF
TRBD2	TRBV10-2	TRBJ2-3	many	TGCGCCAGCAGTCCGGGAGGGCCGAATACGCAGTATTTT	CASSPGGPNTQYF
-	TRBV20-1	TRBJ1-5	-	TGTAGTGCTAGTGGGCTGAAGGGGATGAATCAGCCCCAGCATTTT	CSASGLKGMNQPQHF
-	TRBV12-3/TRBV12-4	TRBJ2-1	-	TGTGCCAGCTGTGGAGACCAGCAGTCGGGGAATGAGCAGTTCTTC	CASCGDQQSGNEQFF
-	TRBV29-1	TRBJ2-2	-	TGCAGCGCTGGGGGACTGACGAACACAGGGGAGCTGTTTTTT	CSAGGLTNTGELFF
-	TRBV29-1	TRBJ2-1	-	TGCAGCGTAGTGGGAGGATATACGTATGGTGAGCAGTTCTTC	CSVVGGYTYGEQFF
-	TRBV6-2/TRBV6-3	TRBJ2-7	medium-sized	TGTGCCAGCATCACCCGGAAGACAACGGGGTTTCACGAGCAGTACTTC	CASITRKTTGFHEQYF
TRBD1	TRBV28	TRBJ1-1	-	TGTGCCAGCAGACTTACCGGAGGGCAGGGGGCTGAAGCTTTCTTT	CASRLTGGQGAEAFF
-	TRBV6-2/TRBV6-3	TRBJ1-5	-	TGTGCCAGCAGTCCCCTTGCGAGAAGCGATCAGCCCCAGCATTTT	CASSPLARSDQPQHF
-	TRBV6-6	TRBJ1-2	once	TGTGCCAGCCGTTATTCCACAGGGTTGGGTGGTGGCTACACCTTC	CASRYSTGLGGGYTF
TRBD1	TRBV4-1	TRBJ1-1	-	TGTGCCAGCGGTCAAGGACAGGGGGCGAAGGCTGAAGCTTTCTTT	CASGQGQGAKAEAFF
TRBD1	TRBV6-5	TRBJ1-1	once	TGTGCAAGCAGGGACACAGGGGTGGTGAACACTGACGCTTTCTTT	CASRDTGVVNTDAFF
-	TRBV14	TRBJ2-1	-	TGTGCCAGCAGCCTAGGGGCTGTGGTGCGGTACAATGAGCAGTTCTTC	CASSLGAVVRYNEQFF
TRBD2	TRBV6-2/TRBV6-3	TRBJ2-1	-	TGTGCCGGTAGTAGAGGAGGCGGGAGAGCTAGTTCCTACAATGAGCAGTTCTTC	CAGSRGGGRASSYNEQFF